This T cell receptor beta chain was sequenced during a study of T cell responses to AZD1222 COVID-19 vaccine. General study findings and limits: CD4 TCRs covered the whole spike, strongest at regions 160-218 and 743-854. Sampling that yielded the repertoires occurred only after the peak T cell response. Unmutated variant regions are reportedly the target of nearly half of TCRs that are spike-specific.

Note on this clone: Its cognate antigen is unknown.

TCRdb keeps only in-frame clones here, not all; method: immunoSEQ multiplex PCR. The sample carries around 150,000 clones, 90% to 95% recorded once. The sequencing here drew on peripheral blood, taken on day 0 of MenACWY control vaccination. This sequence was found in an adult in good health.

CDR3 residues: CASSETGKYGYTF. Written as DNA, the CDR3 is TGTGCCAGCAGTGAAACGGGGAAGTATGGCTACACCTTC. This chain links TRBV6-1 with TRBJ1-2; D is unresolved. Germline values: CDR1 MNHNS, CDR2 SASEGT. The V end lost 2 bases, the J end lost 5 bases, and 9 bases lay between the germline ends. CDR3 length: 13 amino acids.